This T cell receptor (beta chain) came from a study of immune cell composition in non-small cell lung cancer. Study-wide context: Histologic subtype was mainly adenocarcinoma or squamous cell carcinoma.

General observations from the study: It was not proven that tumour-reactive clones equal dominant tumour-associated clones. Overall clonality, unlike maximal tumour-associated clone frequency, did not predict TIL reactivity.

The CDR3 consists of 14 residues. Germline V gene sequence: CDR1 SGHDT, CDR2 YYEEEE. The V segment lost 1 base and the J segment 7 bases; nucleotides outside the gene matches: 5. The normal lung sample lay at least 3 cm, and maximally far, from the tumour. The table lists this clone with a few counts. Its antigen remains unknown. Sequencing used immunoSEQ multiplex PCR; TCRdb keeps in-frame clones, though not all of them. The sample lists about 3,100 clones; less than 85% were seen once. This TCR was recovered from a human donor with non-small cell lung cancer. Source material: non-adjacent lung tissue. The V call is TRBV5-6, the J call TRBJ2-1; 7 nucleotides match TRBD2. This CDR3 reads CASSLSPSGNEQFF. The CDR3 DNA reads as TGTGCCAGCAGCTTGAGCCCTAGCGGTAATGAGCAGTTCTTC.